The clone carrying this T cell receptor (beta chain) was picked up one time. Antigen unknown. The ends lost 9 bases at V and 1 base at J; junction bases unmatched: 22. Germline CDR1 MRHNA, CDR2 SNTAGT. This CDR3 spans 19 amino acids. This sample stems from a study of cytomegalovirus exposure and HLA in healthy donors. General observations from the study: The analysis excluded some indistinguishable V segments, including TRBV6-2 and TRBV6-3. Analysis was carried out at a later point, and it linked a missense DCLRE1C variant to TCR beta V- and J-gene trimming. Listed as cytomegalovirus-associated were about 160 TCR beta chains.

60 Vbeta and 13 Jbeta primers were used in PCR. The data were produced by immunoSEQ multiplex PCR, yet TCRdb's version contains in-frame clones alone and is incomplete. The profile shows roughly 190,000 clones, roughly 73% of them singletons. The sequencing sample was made of PBMCs. The clonotype originates from a woman younger than 45 in good health and CMV-seropositive. The chain has TRBV6-4 and TRBJ2-3; 7 bases agree with TRBD2. This chain's CDR3 is CARDIWNSDTGGGTDTQYF. CDR3 coding DNA: TGTGCCAGGGACATATGGAATAGCGATACTGGGGGGGGCACAGATACGCAGTATTTT.